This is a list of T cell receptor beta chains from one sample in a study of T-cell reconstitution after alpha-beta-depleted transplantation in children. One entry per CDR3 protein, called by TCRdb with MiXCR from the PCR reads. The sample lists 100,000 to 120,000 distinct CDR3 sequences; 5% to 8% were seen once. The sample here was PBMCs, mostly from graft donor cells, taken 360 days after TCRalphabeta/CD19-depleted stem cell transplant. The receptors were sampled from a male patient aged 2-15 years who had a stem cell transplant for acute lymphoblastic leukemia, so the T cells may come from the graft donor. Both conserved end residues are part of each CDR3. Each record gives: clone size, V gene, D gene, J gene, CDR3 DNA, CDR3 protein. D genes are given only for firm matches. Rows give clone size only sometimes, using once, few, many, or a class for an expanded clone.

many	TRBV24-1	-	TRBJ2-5	TGTGCCACCAGTGATTTCCGGGGTCAAGAGACCCAGTACTTC	CATSDFRGQETQYF
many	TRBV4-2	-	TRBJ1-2	TGTGCCAGCAGCCAAGAAAAAACAGGGAAGAACTATGGCTACACCTTC	CASSQEKTGKNYGYTF
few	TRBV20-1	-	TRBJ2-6	TGCAGTGCTAGAGATCGGGCGAGCTCTGGGGCCAACGTCCTGACTTTC	CSARDRASSGANVLTF
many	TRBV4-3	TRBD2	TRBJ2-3	TGCGCCAGCAGCCAAGGCCGCGGGAGTAAAACAGATACGCAGTATTTT	CASSQGRGSKTDTQYF
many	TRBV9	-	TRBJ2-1	TGTGCCAGCAGCGTAGAATATGGGCCGATCAATGAGCAGTTCTTC	CASSVEYGPINEQFF
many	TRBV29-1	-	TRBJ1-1	TGCAGCGTTGTCCGAAAGTCTGAAGCTTTCTTT	CSVVRKSEAFF
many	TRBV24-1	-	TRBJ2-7	TGTGCCACCAGTGATTTCCCTTACAGTTACGAGCAGTACTTC	CATSDFPYSYEQYF
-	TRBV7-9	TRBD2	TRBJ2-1	TGTGCCAGCAGCTTAGCCCTGAGGCTAGCGGCGGGTGAGCAGTTCTTC	CASSLALRLAAGEQFF
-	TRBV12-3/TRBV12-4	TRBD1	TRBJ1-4	TGTGCCAGCAGTCCCGGGACAGGGGTTAATGAAAAACTGTTTTTT	CASSPGTGVNEKLFF
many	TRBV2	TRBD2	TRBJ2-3	TGTGCCAGCAGTCTCGGACTAGCCCTCACAGATACGCAGTATTTT	CASSLGLALTDTQYF
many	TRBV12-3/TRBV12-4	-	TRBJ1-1	TGTGCCAGCAGTTTGGGCAGCTACACTGAAGCTTTCTTT	CASSLGSYTEAFF
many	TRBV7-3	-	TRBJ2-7	TGTGCCAGCAGCTCGGACAGTTCCTACGAGCAGTACTTC	CASSSDSSYEQYF
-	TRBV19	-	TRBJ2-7	TGTGCCACACTGTCGGGACTTACGTACGAGCAGTACTTC	CATLSGLTYEQYF
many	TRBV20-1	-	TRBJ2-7	TGCAGTGCACGTGGACCCGAGGGCTACGAGCAGTACTTC	CSARGPEGYEQYF
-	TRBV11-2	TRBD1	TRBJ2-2	TGTACCTGCAGCTCCCTCCCAGGACAGGGGATGGTCCCCGGGGAGCTGTTTTTT	CTCSSLPGQGMVPGELFF
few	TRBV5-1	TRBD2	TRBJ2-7	TGCGCCAGCAGCCGGAGACTAGCGGGAGGGTTCTACGAGCAGTACTTC	CASSRRLAGGFYEQYF
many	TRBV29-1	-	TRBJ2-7	TGCAGCGTTGGTAGAGGGCACGAGCAGTACTTC	CSVGRGHEQYF
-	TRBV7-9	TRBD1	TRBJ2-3	TGTGCCAGCAGGACCGGGACAGGGAGTAGTACGCAGTATTTT	CASRTGTGSSTQYF
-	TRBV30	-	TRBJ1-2	TGTGCCTGGAGGGAGAGGGATGGCTACACCTTC	CAWRERDGYTF
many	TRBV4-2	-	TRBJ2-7	TGTGCCAGCAGCCAACGGACTGTACAGTACTTC	CASSQRTVQYF
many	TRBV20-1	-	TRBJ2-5	TGCAGTGCTCACGGACCCTTAGCGGTCCAAGAGACCCAGTACTTC	CSAHGPLAVQETQYF
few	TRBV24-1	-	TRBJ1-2	TGTGCCACCAGTCCAGGCCGCGGTGGCTACACCTTC	CATSPGRGGYTF
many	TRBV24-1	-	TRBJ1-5	TGTGCCACCAGTGAAGTTTATAGCAATCAGCCCCAGCATTTT	CATSEVYSNQPQHF
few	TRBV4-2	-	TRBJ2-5	TGTGCCAGCAGCCAAGCCCCAGGGGAAGAGACCCAGTACTTC	CASSQAPGEETQYF
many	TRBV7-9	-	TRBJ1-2	TGTGCCAGCAGCCCCAATACCATAACGACAGTTAACTATGGCTACACCTTC	CASSPNTITTVNYGYTF
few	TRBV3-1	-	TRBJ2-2	TGTGCCAGCAGACCTCCGAACACCGGGGAGCTGTTTTTT	CASRPPNTGELFF
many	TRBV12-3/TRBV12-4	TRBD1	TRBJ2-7	TGTGCCAGCAGTCGCATGGACAGGGAGTACGAGCAGTACTTC	CASSRMDREYEQYF
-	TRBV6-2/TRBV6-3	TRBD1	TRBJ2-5	TGTGCCAGCAAAAGGGGTTTCAGGGGGTTCGATGGAACCCAGTACTTC	CASKRGFRGFDGTQYF
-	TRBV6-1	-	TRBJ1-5	TGTGCCAGCAGTGAAGCCTTAAGGAATAGCAATCAGCCCCAGCATTTT	CASSEALRNSNQPQHF
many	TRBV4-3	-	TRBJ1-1	TGCGCCAGCAGCCAGGACCCTACCCCTCCGGCTTTCTTT	CASSQDPTPPAFF
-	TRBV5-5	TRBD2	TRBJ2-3	TGTGCCAGCACCTTGGGCGGAAGCGGGAGAGGCACAGATACGCAGTATTTT	CASTLGGSGRGTDTQYF
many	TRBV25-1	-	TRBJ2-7	TGTGCCAGCAGACCGGGACAGCGGGGGAACGAGCAGTACTTC	CASRPGQRGNEQYF
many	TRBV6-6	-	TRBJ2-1	TGTGCCAGCAGTTTACAGGGAAAGGGACCGGACAATGAGCAGTTCTTC	CASSLQGKGPDNEQFF
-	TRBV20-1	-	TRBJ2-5	TGCAGTGCTAGAGATCTGGACTTCTCTCAAGAGACCCAGTACTTC	CSARDLDFSQETQYF
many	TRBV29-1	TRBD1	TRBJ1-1	TGCAGCACCCCGGGACAGGCTTTAATGAACACTGAAGCTTTCTTT	CSTPGQALMNTEAFF
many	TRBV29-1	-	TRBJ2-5	TGCAGCGTTCCAGTCTCACAAGAGACCCAGTACTTC	CSVPVSQETQYF
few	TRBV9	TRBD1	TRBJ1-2	TGTGCCAGCAGCTCATGGACAGGGTATGGCTACACCTTC	CASSSWTGYGYTF
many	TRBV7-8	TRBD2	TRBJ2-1	TGTGCCAGCAGCTCCCGGGTAGCGGGAGTACTAGATGAGCAGTTCTTC	CASSSRVAGVLDEQFF
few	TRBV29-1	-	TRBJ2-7	TGCAGCGCCGCACCGGGGAGCGAAGGAGAGCAGTACTTC	CSAAPGSEGEQYF
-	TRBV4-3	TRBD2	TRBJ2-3	TGCGCCAGCAGCCGAGCGGGAGGTTGGGATACGCAGTATTTT	CASSRAGGWDTQYF
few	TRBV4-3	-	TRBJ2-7	TGCGCCAGCAGCCAAGGGATACATTACGAGCAGTACTTC	CASSQGIHYEQYF
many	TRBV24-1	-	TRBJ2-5	TGTGCCACCAGTGATTGGACACAAGAGACCCAGTACTTC	CATSDWTQETQYF
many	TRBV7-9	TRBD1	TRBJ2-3	TGTGCCAGCAGGCCGGGACAGCTTACGCAGTATTTT	CASRPGQLTQYF
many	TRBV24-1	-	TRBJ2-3	TGTGCCACCAGTGACCTGACGGCAGATACGCAGTATTTT	CATSDLTADTQYF
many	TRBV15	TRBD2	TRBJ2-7	TGTGCCACCAGCAGAGATCCGGCGGTAAACTCCGGGACTAGCCCTCACGAGCAGTACTTC	CATSRDPAVNSGTSPHEQYF
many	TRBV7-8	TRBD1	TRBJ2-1	TGTGCCAGCAGCGACGGGGGACAGGGCCACAATGAGCAGTTCTTC	CASSDGGQGHNEQFF
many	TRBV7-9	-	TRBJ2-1	TGTGCCAGCAGCCTTTTGGGCCAGAGCTCCTACAATGAGCAGTTCTTC	CASSLLGQSSYNEQFF
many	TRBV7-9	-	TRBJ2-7	TGTGCCAGCAGCGCCCGGGACCGATCCTACGAGCAGTACTTC	CASSARDRSYEQYF
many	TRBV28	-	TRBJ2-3	TGTGCCAGCAGAAAAAAGGTGGCCAGTCCCACAGATACGCAGTATTTT	CASRKKVASPTDTQYF
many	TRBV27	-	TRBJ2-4	TGTGCCAGCAGTTCAGGACAGGAGGGGGGTAGGGCCAAAAACATTCAGTACTTC	CASSSGQEGGRAKNIQYF
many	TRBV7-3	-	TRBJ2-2	TGTGCCAGCCCCGAAGCGGGACAAACCGGGGAGCTGTTTTTT	CASPEAGQTGELFF
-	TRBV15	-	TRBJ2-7	TGTGCCACCAGCAGATCCCGGTCCATCTACGAGCAGTACTTC	CATSRSRSIYEQYF
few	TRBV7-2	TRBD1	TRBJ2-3	TGTGCCAGCAGCTCGGGACAGGGGCACACAGATACGCAGTATTTT	CASSSGQGHTDTQYF
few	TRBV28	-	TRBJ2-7	TGTGCCAGCAGCCCGGGGCCAGGGTACTCACACGAGCAGTACTTC	CASSPGPGYSHEQYF
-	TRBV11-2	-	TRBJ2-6	TGTGCCAGCAGCTTAAGCCCGCGGGACTCTGGGGCCAACGTCCTGACTTTC	CASSLSPRDSGANVLTF
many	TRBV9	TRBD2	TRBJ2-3	TGTGCCAGCAGCGTCTCGAACCGTCTAGCGGGGGGCGGCACAGATACGCAGTATTTT	CASSVSNRLAGGGTDTQYF
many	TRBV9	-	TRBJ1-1	TGTGCCAGCAGCGTAGCTCCGAACCCGAACACTGAAGCTTTCTTT	CASSVAPNPNTEAFF
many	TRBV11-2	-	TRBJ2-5	TGTGCCAGCAAGACAGGTCCCGGGACCCAGTACTTC	CASKTGPGTQYF